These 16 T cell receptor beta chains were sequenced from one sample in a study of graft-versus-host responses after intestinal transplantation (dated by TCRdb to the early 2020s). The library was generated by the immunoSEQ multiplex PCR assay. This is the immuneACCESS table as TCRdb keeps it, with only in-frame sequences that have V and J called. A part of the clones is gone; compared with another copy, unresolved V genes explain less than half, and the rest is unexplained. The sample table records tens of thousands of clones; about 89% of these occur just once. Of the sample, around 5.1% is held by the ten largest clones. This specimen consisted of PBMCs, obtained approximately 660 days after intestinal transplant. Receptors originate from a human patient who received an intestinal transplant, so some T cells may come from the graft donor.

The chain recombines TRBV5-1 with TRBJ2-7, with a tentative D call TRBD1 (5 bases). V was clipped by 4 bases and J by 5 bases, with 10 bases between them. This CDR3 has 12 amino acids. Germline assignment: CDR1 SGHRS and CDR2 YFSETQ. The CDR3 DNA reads TGCGCCAGCAGCGCCCAGGGTCACGAGCAGTACTTC. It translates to CASSAQGHEQYF.

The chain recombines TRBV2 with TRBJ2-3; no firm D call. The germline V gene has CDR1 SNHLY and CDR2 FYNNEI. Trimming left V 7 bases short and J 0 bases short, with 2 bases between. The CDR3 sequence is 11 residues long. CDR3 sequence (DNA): TGTGCCAGCACCAGCACAGATACGCAGTATTTT. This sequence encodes CASTSTDTQYF.

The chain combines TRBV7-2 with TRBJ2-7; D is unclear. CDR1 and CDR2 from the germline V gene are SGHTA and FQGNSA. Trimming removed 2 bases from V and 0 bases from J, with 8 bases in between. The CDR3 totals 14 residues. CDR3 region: CASSLSSSSYEQYF. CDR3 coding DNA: TGTGCCAGCAGCTTATCGTCCAGCTCCTACGAGCAGTACTTC.

CDR3 protein: CASSPRGAQGVGYEQYF. The CDR3 nucleotides read TGTGCCAGCAGCCCCCGGGGGGCACAGGGGGTTGGATACGAGCAGTACTTC. V usage is TRBV14 and J usage is TRBJ2-7, with D maybe TRBD1 (8 bases). Trimming removed 4 bases at V and 4 bases at J, with 23 bases between. The CDR3 length is 17 residues. Germline lookup yields CDR1 SGHDN and CDR2 FVKESK.

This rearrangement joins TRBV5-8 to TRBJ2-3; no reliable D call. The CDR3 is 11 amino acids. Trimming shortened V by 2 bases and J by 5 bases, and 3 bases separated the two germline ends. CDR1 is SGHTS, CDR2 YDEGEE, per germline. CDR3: CASSFLDTQYF. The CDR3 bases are TGTGCCAGCAGCTTTTTAGATACGCAGTATTTT.

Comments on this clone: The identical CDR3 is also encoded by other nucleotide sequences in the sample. This CDR3 is CASSVGGGPNYEQYF. The CDR3 DNA sequence: TGTGCCAGCAGCGTAGGAGGCGGGCCGAACTACGAGCAGTACTTC. The rearrangement joins TRBV9 to TRBJ2-7, with D tentatively TRBD2 (5 bases). Germline V gene sequence: CDR1 SGDLS, CDR2 YYNGEE. V shed 0 bases and J shed 3 bases, with 13 bases lying between them. The CDR3 is 15 amino acids.

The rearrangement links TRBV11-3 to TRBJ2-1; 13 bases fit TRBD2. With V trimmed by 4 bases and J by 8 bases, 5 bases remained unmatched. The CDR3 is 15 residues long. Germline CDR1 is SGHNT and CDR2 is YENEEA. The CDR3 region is CASSSLAGGPDEQFF. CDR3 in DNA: TGTGCCAGCAGCTCACTAGCGGGGGGGCCGGATGAGCAGTTCTTC.

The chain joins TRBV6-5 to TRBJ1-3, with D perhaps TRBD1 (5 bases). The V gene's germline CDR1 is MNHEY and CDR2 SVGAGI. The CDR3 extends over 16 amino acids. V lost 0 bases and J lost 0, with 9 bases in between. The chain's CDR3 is CASSYSGDGSGNTIYF. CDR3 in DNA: TGTGCCAGCAGTTACTCGGGGGACGGCTCTGGAAACACCATATATTTT.

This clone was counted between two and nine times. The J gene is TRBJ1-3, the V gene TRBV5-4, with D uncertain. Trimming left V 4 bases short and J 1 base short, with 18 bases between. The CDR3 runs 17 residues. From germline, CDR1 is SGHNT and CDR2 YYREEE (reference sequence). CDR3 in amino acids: CASSLQWGGRSGNTIYF. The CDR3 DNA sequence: TGTGCCAGCAGCCTCCAGTGGGGAGGGCGATCTGGAAACACCATATATTTT.

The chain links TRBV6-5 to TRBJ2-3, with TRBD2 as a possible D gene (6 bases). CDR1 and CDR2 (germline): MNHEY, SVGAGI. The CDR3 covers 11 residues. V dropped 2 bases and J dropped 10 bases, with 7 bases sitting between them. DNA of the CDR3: TGTGCCAGCAGTTACGGCGGGGCGCAGTATTTT. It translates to CASSYGGAQYF.

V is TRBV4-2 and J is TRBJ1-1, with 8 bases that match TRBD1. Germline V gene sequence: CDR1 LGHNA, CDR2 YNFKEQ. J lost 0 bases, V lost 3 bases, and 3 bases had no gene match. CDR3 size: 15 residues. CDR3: CASSQLGQVNTEAFF. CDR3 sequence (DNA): TGTGCCAGCAGCCAGCTGGGACAGGTGAACACTGAAGCTTTCTTT.

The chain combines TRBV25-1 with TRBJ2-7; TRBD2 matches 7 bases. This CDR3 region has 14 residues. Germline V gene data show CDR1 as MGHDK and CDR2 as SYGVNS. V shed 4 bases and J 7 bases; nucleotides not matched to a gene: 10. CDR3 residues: CASSAGLLGWEQYF. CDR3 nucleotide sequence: TGTGCCAGCAGTGCGGGACTATTGGGTTGGGAGCAGTACTTC.

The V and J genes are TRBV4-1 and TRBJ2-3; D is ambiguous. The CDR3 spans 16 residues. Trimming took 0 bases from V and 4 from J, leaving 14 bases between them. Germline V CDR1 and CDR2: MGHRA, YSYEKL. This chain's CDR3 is CASSQETAYLSDTQYF. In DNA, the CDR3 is TGCGCCAGCAGCCAAGAAACGGCGTACCTCTCAGATACGCAGTATTTT.

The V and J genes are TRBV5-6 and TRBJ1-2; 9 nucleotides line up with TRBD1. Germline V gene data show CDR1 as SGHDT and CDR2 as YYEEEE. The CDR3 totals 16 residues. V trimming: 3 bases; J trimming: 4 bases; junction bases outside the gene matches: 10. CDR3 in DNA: TGTGCCAGCAGCTCATACAGGGGGCTTTGGGGCTATGGCTACACCTTC. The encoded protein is CASSSYRGLWGYGYTF.

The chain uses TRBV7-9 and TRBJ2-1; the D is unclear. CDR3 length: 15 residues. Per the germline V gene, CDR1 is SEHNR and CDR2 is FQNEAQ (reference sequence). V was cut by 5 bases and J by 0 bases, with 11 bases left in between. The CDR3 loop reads CASSTAGSSYNEQFF. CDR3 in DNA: TGTGCCAGCAGCACCGCAGGTAGCTCCTACAATGAGCAGTTCTTC. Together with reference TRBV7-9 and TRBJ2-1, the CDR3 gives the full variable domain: DTGVSQNPRHKITKRGQNVTFRCDPISEHNRLYWYRQTLGQGPEFLTYFQNEAQLEKSRLLSDRFSAERPKGSFSTLEIQRTEQGDSAMYLCASSTAGSSYNEQFFGPGTRLTVL.

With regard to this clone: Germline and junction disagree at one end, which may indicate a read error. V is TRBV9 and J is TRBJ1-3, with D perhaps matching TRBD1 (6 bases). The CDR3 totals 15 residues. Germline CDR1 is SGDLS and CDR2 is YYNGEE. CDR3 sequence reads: CAGSVAPDRGNTIYF. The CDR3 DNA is TGTGCCGGCAGCGTAGCCCCAGACAGGGGAAACACCATATATTTT.